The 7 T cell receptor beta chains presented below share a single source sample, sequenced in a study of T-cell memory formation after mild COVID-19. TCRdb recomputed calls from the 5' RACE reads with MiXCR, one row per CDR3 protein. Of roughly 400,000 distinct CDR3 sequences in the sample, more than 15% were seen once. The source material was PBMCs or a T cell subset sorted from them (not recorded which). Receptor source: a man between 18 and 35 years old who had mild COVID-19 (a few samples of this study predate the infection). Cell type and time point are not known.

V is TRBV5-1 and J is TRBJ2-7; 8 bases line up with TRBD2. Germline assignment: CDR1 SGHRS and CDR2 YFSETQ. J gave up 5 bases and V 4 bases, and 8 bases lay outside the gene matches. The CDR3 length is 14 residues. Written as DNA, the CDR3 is TGCGCCAGCAGCCAACAGGGTAGCGGGAACGAGCAGTACTTC. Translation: CASSQQGSGNEQYF.

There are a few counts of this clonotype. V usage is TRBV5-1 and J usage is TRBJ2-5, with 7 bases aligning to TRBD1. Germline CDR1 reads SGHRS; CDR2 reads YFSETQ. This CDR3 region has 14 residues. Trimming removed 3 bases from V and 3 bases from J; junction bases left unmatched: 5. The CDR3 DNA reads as TGCGCCAGCAGCTCTAGACAGGGAGAAGAGACCCAGTACTTC. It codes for CASSSRQGEETQYF.

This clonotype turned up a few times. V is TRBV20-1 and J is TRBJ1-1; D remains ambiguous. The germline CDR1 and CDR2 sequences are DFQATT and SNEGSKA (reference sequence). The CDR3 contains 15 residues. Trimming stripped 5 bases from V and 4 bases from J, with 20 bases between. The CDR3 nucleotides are TGCAGTGCTCGGACCTCGGGTACCGTGGGCACTGAAGCTTTCTTT. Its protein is CSARTSGTVGTEAFF.

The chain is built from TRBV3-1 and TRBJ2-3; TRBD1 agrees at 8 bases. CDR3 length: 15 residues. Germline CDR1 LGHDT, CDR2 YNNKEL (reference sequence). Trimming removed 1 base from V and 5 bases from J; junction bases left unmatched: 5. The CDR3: CASSQASDRGDTQYF. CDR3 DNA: TGTGCCAGCAGCCAAGCCTCAGACAGGGGAGATACGCAGTATTTT.

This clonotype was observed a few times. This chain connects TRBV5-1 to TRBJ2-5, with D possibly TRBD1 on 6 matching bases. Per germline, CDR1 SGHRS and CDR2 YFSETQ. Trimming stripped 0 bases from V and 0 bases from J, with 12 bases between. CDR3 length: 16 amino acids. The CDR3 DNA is TGCGCCAGCAGCTTGGTGGGCAGGGGCTACCAAGAGACCCAGTACTTC. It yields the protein CASSLVGRGYQETQYF.

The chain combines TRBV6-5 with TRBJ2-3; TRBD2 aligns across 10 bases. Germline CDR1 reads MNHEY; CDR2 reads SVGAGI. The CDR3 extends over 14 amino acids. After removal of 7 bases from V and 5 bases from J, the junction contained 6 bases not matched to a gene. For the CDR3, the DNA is TGTGCCAGCAAAGCGGGGGGGCTCAGAGATACGCAGTATTTT. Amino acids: CASKAGGLRDTQYF.

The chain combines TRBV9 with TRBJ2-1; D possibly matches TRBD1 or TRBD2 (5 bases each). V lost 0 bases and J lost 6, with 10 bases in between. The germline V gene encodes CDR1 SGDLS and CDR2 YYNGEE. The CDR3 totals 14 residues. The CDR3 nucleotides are TGTGCCAGCAGCGTAGCCCCTGGGGGCAATGAGCAGTTCTTC. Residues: CASSVAPGGNEQFF. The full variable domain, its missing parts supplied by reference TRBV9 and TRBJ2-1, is DSGVTQTPKHLITATGQRVTLRCSPRSGDLSVYWYQQSLDQGLQFLIQYYNGEERAKGNILERFSAQQFPDLHSELNLSSLELGDSALYFCASSVAPGGNEQFFGPGTRLTVL.